This TCR beta chain was recorded in a study of T cells after yellow fever vaccination (dated by TCRdb to about 2019). For context, the study as a whole: Libraries from fractions with low cell numbers were prepared with the SMART-Seq v4 Ultra Low Input RNA kit. Bulk TCR alpha and beta repertoires were sequenced longitudinally to track T-cell clones before and after primary and booster YFV17D yellow fever vaccination. Two healthy male donors, one aged 18 to 29 and one aged 30 to 39 years, were included in the cohort. Blood samples were taken at several timepoints before and after primary and secondary immunization, and bulk PBMC replicates and cell subsets were isolated. Results and caveats for the whole study, not just this receptor: Because only a couple of donors were included in the study, the extent to which the findings can be generalized is limited. After the booster, most of the clones that had expanded following primary vaccination were detected again (around 97% of CD4 and around 88% of CD8), which suggests that memory was broadly maintained. A small share of clonotypes occurred in both CD4 and CD8 compartments, likely arising from convergent recombination. FACS-sorted repertoires could contain abundant contaminating clonotypes from the bulk population, so computational filtering was required. Compared with the primary T-cell response, the secondary T-cell response was weaker but faster, peaking on day 5 rather than day 15.

According to the study, the label for this sample's treatment or condition signals: live attenuated yellow fever vaccine strain. At each blood-draw timepoint, two biological replicates of bulk PBMCs were obtained. PBMCs were isolated from peripheral blood using a standard Ficoll-Paque protocol. TriZol was used to extract RNA from bulk PBMCs, CD4 and CD8 fractions, and dextramer-positive and dextramer-negative fractions. The germline V gene specifies SGHTA as CDR1 and FQGTGA as CDR2. Including the terminal cysteine and phenylalanine, the CDR3 comprises 15 residues. CDR3 DNA is the only sequence kept; it has 45 bases, read in frame from the first base. Trimming removed 5 bases from V and 1 base from J, leaving 9 bases between the germline ends. The data were produced on an Illumina NovaSeq 6000. Synthesis of TCR cDNA relied on 5'RACE template switching, a step that introduced a universal primer site along with unique molecular identifiers. cDNA synthesis was primed from both the TCR alpha and TCR beta constant segments. Two PCR steps were used to amplify libraries, with sample barcodes and sequencing adapters being added in the second step. Sequencing of the libraries was done on either Illumina HiSeq 2500 (2x100 bp) or NovaSeq (2x150 bp). Processing in the source paper ran as follows. Reads were demultiplexed and collapsed into UMI consensus sequences with MIGEC, and V(D)J alignment was performed with MiXCR. Using edgeR on replicate PBMC samples, clonotypes were called vaccine-responding if FDR was below 0.01 and the log2 fold change was above 5 up to day 15. Bulk clonotypes were assigned CD4 or CD8 identity according to which sequenced CD4 or CD8 repertoire held them at higher abundance. The raw public data were reprocessed by TCRdb itself: fastp quality trimming at Q25, MiXCR clonotype calling, in-frame beta chains only. Records with the same CDR3 protein are collapsed into one entry carrying the most frequent genes and DNA. It is TCRdb's table, rather than the study itself, that gives the V and J calls and clone size. Within this sample are more than 300,000 distinct CDR3 sequences, with 4% to 5.5% of them counted one time only. The ten most abundant clones make up just under 20% of the sample.

This clonotype was observed many times. No cognate antigen has been identified for it. Base qualities are not at hand, and no much larger clone is one base apart. The V and J segments used are TRBV7-3 and TRBJ2-6, with the D segment identity uncertain. This receptor was taken from a man younger than 35 who received the YFV17D yellow fever vaccine. The source was PBMCs, collected 15 days after the yellow fever booster vaccination. CDR3 region: CASSPLVSGANVLTF. The sequence in DNA is TGTGCCAGCAGCCCGCTGGTGTCTGGGGCCAACGTCCTGACTTTC.